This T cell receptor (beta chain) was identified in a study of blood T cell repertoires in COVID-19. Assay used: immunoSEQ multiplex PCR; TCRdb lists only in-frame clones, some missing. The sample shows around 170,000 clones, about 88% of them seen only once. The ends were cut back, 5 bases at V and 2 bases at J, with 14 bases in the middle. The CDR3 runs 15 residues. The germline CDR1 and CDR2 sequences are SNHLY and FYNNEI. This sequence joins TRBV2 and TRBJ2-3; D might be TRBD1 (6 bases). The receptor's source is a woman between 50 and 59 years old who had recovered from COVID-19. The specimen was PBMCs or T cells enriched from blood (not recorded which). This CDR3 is CASSSGTRVTDTQYF. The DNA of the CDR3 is TGTGCCAGCAGTTCCGGGACACGAGTCACAGATACGCAGTATTTT.